This entry lists 27 T cell receptor beta chains sequenced from one sample in a study of blood T cell repertoires in COVID-19. Clones were read by immunoSEQ multiplex PCR, and TCRdb kept only the in-frame ones, dropping some. This sample yields about 76,000 clones, of which 60% to 80% are seen a single time; over 9.5% belongs to the top ten. Source material: peripheral blood. All receptors come from a human donor in a cohort sampled during active COVID-19.

The V and J genes are TRBV6-5 and TRBJ2-7, with 11 bases that match TRBD1. V lost 6 bases and J lost 4; bases outside the gene matches: 8. Germline CDR1 and CDR2: MNHEY and SVGAGI. CDR3 size: 15 residues. The CDR3 sequence: CASSRTGTGGYEQYF. The CDR3 bases are TGTGCCAGCAGCCGGACGGGGACAGGGGGATACGAGCAGTACTTC.

The CDR3 spells CASSPRDRDGYTF. For the CDR3, the DNA is TGTGCCAGCAGCCCTCGGGACAGGGATGGCTACACCTTC. The chain joins TRBV5-6 to TRBJ1-2, with 9 bases identical to TRBD1. V gave up 4 bases and J gave up 6 bases; unmatched junction bases: 4. The germline V gene encodes CDR1 SGHDT and CDR2 YYEEEE. The CDR3 is made up of 13 amino acids.

This clone has only a few counts. The rearrangement uses TRBV5-6 and TRBJ2-7; D is possibly TRBD1 (6 bases). The V end was cut by 0 bases, the J end by 3 bases, with 13 bases between. The CDR3 is 15 residues long. Germline V gives CDR1 SGHDT, CDR2 YYEEEE. The CDR3 protein is CASSLDGRGFYEQYF. In DNA form, the CDR3 reads TGTGCCAGCAGCTTGGACGGCAGGGGCTTCTACGAGCAGTACTTC.

The chain is built from TRBV6-6 and TRBJ2-7, with TRBD1 identical over 10 bases. Germline trimming cut 2 bases from V and 6 bases from J; bases unmatched to any gene: 4. The CDR3 consists of 14 residues. The germline V gene encodes CDR1 MNHNY and CDR2 SVGAGI (reference sequence). CDR3 sequence: CASSYGTGVGEQYV. CDR3 sequence (DNA): TGTGCCAGCAGTTACGGGACAGGGGTCGGCGAGCAGTACGTC.

This chain uses TRBV21-1 with TRBJ2-7; the table assigns TRBD2, which was not confirmed against the DNA. TRBV21-1 is assigned pseudogene status. CDR3 size: 15 residues. CDR3 loop: CASSTPRPRTYEQYV. The CDR3 nucleotides are TGTGCCAGCAGCACCCCCCGACCGCGGACCTACGAGCAGTACGTC.

This clone was counted many times. The gene calls are TRBV4-3 and TRBJ2-2; TRBD1 aligns across 10 bases. The trim removed 3 bases at V and 3 bases at J, leaving 7 bases unmatched. Germline V gene lookup returns CDR1 LGHNA and CDR2 YSLEER. This CDR3 comprises 17 residues. Here the CDR3 DNA reads TGCGCCAGCAGCCATGGCGGGACAGGGGATTACACCGGGGAGCTGTTTTTT. Encoded protein: CASSHGGTGDYTGELFF.

The chain couples TRBV29-1 to TRBJ2-1, with 14 positions matching TRBD2. J lost 6 bases, V lost 5 bases, and 15 bases had no gene match. The CDR3 spans 18 residues. Germline CDR1 reads SQVTM; CDR2 reads ANQGSEA. The CDR3 spells CSVLPFPATSGRVNEQFF. In DNA, the CDR3 is TGCAGCGTTCTTCCCTTCCCCGCGACTAGCGGGAGGGTCAATGAGCAGTTCTTC.

There are a few counts of this clone. CDR3 protein: CASSLVGTGELALHF. In DNA form, the CDR3 reads TGTGCCAGCAGCTTAGTAGGGACAGGGGAGTTGGCCCTCCACTTT. This chain links TRBV7-2 with TRBJ1-6, with 10 bases matching TRBD1. Germline V CDR1 and CDR2: SGHTA, FQGNSA. The CDR3 is 15 amino acids. The ends lost 1 base at V and 14 bases at J; junction bases unmatched: 8.

The chain uses TRBV19 and TRBJ1-1; TRBD1 might be the D (6 bases). The V and J ends lost 4 bases and 4 bases respectively, with 16 bases between them. Per the germline V gene, CDR1 is LNHDA and CDR2 is SQIVND (reference sequence). The CDR3 spans 15 residues. The CDR3: CASSTHTGSGTEAFF. The CDR3 DNA sequence: TGTGCCAGTAGTACCCACACAGGGTCGGGCACTGAAGCTTTCTTT. The full variable domain, rest sourced from reference TRBV19 and TRBJ1-1, is DGGITQSPKYLFRKEGQNVTLSCEQNLNHDAMYWYRQDPGQGLRLIYYSQIVNDFQKGDIAEGYSVSREKKESFPLTVTSAQKNPTAFYLCASSTHTGSGTEAFFGQGTRLTVV.

The rearrangement joins TRBV6-2 or TRBV6-3 to TRBJ2-7; 9 bases map to TRBD2. Germline V lookup: CDR1 MNHEY, CDR2 SVGEGT. The CDR3 is 14 amino acids. J was trimmed by 6 bases and V by 5 bases; bases with no gene match: 8. For the CDR3, the DNA is TGTGCCAGCAGTACCGGATCTAGCGGGACCGAGCAGTACGTC. As protein: CASSTGSSGTEQYV.

The rearrangement uses TRBV6-6 and TRBJ2-3; 12 bases are shared with TRBD2. In germline, CDR1 is MNHNY, CDR2 SVGAGI (reference sequence). The CDR3 length is 16 residues. V gave up 2 bases and J gave up 1 base; unmatched junction bases: 1. The CDR3 DNA sequence: TGTGCCAGCAGTTACCGGACTAGCGGGGGCACAGATACGCAGTATTTT. It is translated as CASSYRTSGGTDTQYF.

The genes are TRBV5-1 and TRBJ2-7; 8 nucleotides agree with TRBD2. Germline V lookup: CDR1 SGHRS, CDR2 YFSETQ. This CDR3 is 14 amino acids long. Germline trimming cut 3 bases from V and 6 bases from J; bases unmatched to any gene: 8. CDR3: CASSSGGLTSEQYF. CDR3 bases: TGCGCCAGCAGCTCGGGGGGGCTGACTAGCGAGCAGTACTTC.

This clone has a single count. The chain uses TRBV20-1 and TRBJ1-2, with no clear D. The length of the CDR3 is 11 residues. Germline V lookup: CDR1 DFQATT, CDR2 SNEGSKA (reference sequence). The CDR3 nucleotides read TGCAGCCCCGGGATGGGGTATGGCTACACCTTC. Amino acids: CSPGMGYGYTF.

This clone showed up just a few times. This chain links TRBV5-1 with TRBJ1-2; 7 bases align to TRBD1. This CDR3 has 14 residues. Germline V gene data show CDR1 as SGHRS and CDR2 as YFSETQ. V lost 4 bases to trimming and J lost 1 base; unmatched junction nucleotides: 4. The chain's CDR3 is CASSTGTVNYGYTF. CDR3 nucleotides: TGCGCCAGCAGCACCGGGACAGTTAACTATGGCTACACCTTC.

In this sample, this clone turned up once. This same CDR3 is encoded by further DNA sequences in the sample. The rearrangement joins TRBV5-4 to TRBJ2-3; the D is unclear. CDR3 size: 12 residues. CDR1 SGHNT and CDR2 YYREEE come from the germline V gene (reference sequence). V gave up 5 bases and J gave up 4 bases, with 8 bases separating them. The DNA for the CDR3 is TGTGCCAGCAGTACTTCTGCAGATACGCAGTATTTT. It codes for CASSTSADTQYF.

The J gene is TRBJ2-5, the V gene TRBV5-1; the match to TRBD1 covers 8 bases. J gave up 4 bases and V 5 bases, and 16 bases lay outside the gene matches. CDR3 length equals 17 residues. The germline V gene has CDR1 SGHRS and CDR2 YFSETQ. CDR3 protein: CASRTDRGPRLGETQYF. The CDR3 nucleotides read TGCGCCAGCAGGACAGACAGGGGTCCAAGGTTGGGAGAGACCCAGTACTTC. Using reference TRBV5-1 and TRBJ2-5 for the parts outside the CDR3, the full variable domain is KAGVTQTPRYLIKTRGQQVTLSCSPISGHRSVSWYQQTPGQGLQFLFEYFSETQRNKGNFPGRFSGRQFSNSRSEMNVSTLELGDSALYLCASRTDRGPRLGETQYFGPGTRLLVL.

This sequence joins TRBV6-6 and TRBJ2-1; TRBD2 aligns across 10 bases. Trimming removed 4 bases from V and 6 bases from J; junction bases left unmatched: 9. CDR3 length: 16 amino acids. The germline V gene encodes CDR1 MNHNY and CDR2 SVGAGI (reference sequence). CDR3 loop: CASSSTSGSGANEQFF. The DNA for the CDR3 is TGTGCCAGCAGTTCGACTAGCGGGTCCGGAGCCAATGAGCAGTTCTTC.

V usage is TRBV9 and J usage is TRBJ2-3, with 7 bases fitting TRBD2. There are 16 residues in the CDR3. V shed 0 bases and J 4 bases; nucleotides not matched to a gene: 8. Germline CDR1 and CDR2: SGDLS and YYNGEE. In DNA form, the CDR3 reads TGTGCCAGCAGCGTAGTAGGCGGGAGTGGCCCAGATACGCAGTATTTT. Translating gives CASSVVGGSGPDTQYF.

Relative to its sample, this clone is medium-sized. The chain has TRBV5-4 and TRBJ1-1; D perhaps matches TRBD1 (5 bases). V was clipped by 4 bases and J by 1 base, with 14 bases between them. In germline, CDR1 is SGHNT, CDR2 YYREEE (reference sequence). The CDR3 has 15 residues. The DNA of the CDR3 is TGTGCCAGCAGCCAAACAGGTGATGCGAACACTGAAGCTTTCTTT. This codes for CASSQTGDANTEAFF.

The chain joins TRBV5-1 to TRBJ2-4; 9 bases fit TRBD1. Germline V lookup: CDR1 SGHRS, CDR2 YFSETQ. The CDR3 is made up of 16 amino acids. The J segment lost 0 bases and the V segment lost 3 bases, leaving 4 bases of the junction unmatched. CDR3 sequence reads: CASSWDRALAKNIQYF. DNA of the CDR3: TGCGCCAGCAGCTGGGACAGGGCTTTAGCCAAAAACATTCAGTACTTC.

CDR3 in DNA: TGTGCCAGCAGCGCCGGACAGGGCTCAGAGGGTAGGATCGGGGAGCTGTTTTTT. It translates to CASSAGQGSEGRIGELFF. This sequence joins TRBV9 and TRBJ2-2; 8 nucleotides align to TRBD1. Germline V gene data show CDR1 as SGDLS and CDR2 as YYNGEE. V shed 3 bases and J 7 bases; nucleotides not matched to a gene: 17. The CDR3 is made up of 18 amino acids.

This sequence joins TRBV20-1 and TRBJ2-7, with D unclear. This CDR3 is 14 amino acids long. The V and J ends lost 3 bases and 0 bases respectively, with 12 bases between them. Germline V CDR1 and CDR2: DFQATT, SNEGSKA (reference sequence). DNA for the CDR3: TGCAGTGCTAGTGACTTGTCGAGCTCCTACGAGCAGTACGTC. The encoded protein is CSASDLSSSYEQYV.

The rearrangement links TRBV28 to TRBJ1-4; 7 bases line up with TRBD1. The CDR3 is 15 residues long. Germline V lookup: CDR1 MDHEN, CDR2 SYDVKM. V was clipped by 2 bases and J by 4 bases; unmatched bases: 4. In DNA form, the CDR3 reads TGTGCCAGCAGTTTAAGGACAGGACATAATGAAAAACTGTTTTTT. The encoded protein is CASSLRTGHNEKLFF.

This sequence joins TRBV15 and TRBJ1-1; TRBD1 is a possible D gene (6 bases). CDR1 is LNHNV and CDR2 is YYDKDF in the germline V gene (reference sequence). The CDR3 is 17 amino acids. Deletions cut 7 bases from V and 1 base from J, with 22 bases between. CDR3 sequence: CATINLRGSGTNTEAFF. The CDR3 bases are TGTGCCACCATTAACCTTAGGGGGTCAGGGACGAACACTGAAGCTTTCTTT. The whole variable domain, remainder taken from reference TRBV15 and TRBJ1-1, is DAMVIQNPRYQVTQFGKPVTLSCSQTLNHNVMYWYQQKSSQAPKLLFHYYDKDFNNEADTPDNFQSRRPNTSFCFLDIRSPGLGDTAMYLCATINLRGSGTNTEAFFGQGTRLTVV.

The rearrangement joins TRBV6-2 or TRBV6-3 to TRBJ1-5, with 8 nucleotides matching TRBD1. The V gene's germline CDR1 is MNHEY and CDR2 SVGEGT. V dropped 5 bases and J dropped 2; count of bases not matched to a gene: 2. This CDR3 has 14 amino acids. The DNA for the CDR3 is TGTGCCAGCAGTGTGACAGGGGGCAATCAGCCCCAGCATTTT. It is translated as CASSVTGGNQPQHF.

This clone appeared a single time. V and J are TRBV7-8 and TRBJ1-3; D call uncertain. Trimming shortened V by 0 bases and J by 3 bases, and 6 bases separated the two germline ends. Germline V lookup: CDR1 SGHVS, CDR2 FQNEAQ. CDR3 size: 14 residues. CDR3 nucleotides: TGTGCCAGCAGCTTAGCGCTAGGTGGAAACACCATATATTTT. Protein product: CASSLALGGNTIYF.

V and J are TRBV6-6 and TRBJ2-5; D is ambiguous. V was trimmed by 7 bases and J by 4 bases, leaving 7 bases between them. Germline V gene sequence: CDR1 MNHNY, CDR2 SVGAGI (reference sequence). CDR3 size: 11 residues. CDR3 loop: CASTHGETQYF. In DNA form, the CDR3 reads TGTGCCAGCACCCACGGAGAGACCCAGTACTTC.